The 20 T cell receptor beta chains below come from one sample, sequenced in a study of T cell changes during pregnancy in multiple sclerosis (dated by TCRdb to between 2018 and 2021). Library preparation was by the immunoSEQ multiplex PCR assay. TCRdb provides this immuneACCESS table in a form limited to in-frame rearrangements. Some clones are lacking; in checked studies, under half of them reflect an unresolved V gene, and why the rest are absent is not known. The sample includes about 110,000 clones, with roughly 89% observed a single time. The leading ten clones occupy roughly 1.6% of the sample. Sequencing was performed on peripheral blood, taken before pregnancy. The receptors originated from a female donor with multiple sclerosis, enrolled in a pregnancy study.

The chain carries TRBV11-2 and TRBJ1-3, with 7 bases identical to TRBD1. CDR1 and CDR2 (germline): SGHAT, FQNNGV. With 5 bases clipped from V and 6 bases from J, the junction kept 4 bases outside the gene matches. The CDR3 is 13 amino acids. The CDR3 DNA reads TGTGCCAGCAGCCCGGGGACAGCAAACACCATATATTTT. Translating it yields CASSPGTANTIYF.

This rearrangement joins TRBV7-9 to TRBJ2-2; 7 bases fit TRBD1. The CDR3 covers 15 residues. The J segment lost 3 bases and the V segment lost 1 base, leaving 2 bases of the junction unmatched. Per germline, CDR1 SEHNR and CDR2 FQNEAQ (reference sequence). The CDR3 reads CASSLGQGDTGELFF. The CDR3 nucleotides read TGTGCCAGCAGCTTAGGGCAGGGGGACACCGGGGAGCTGTTTTTT.

The CDR3 coding sequence is TGTGCCAGCAGCTCGGGACAGATCCAAGAGACCCAGTACTTC. This codes for CASSSGQIQETQYF. The chain has TRBV7-6 and TRBJ2-5, with TRBD1 matching 7 bases. Trimming removed 4 bases from V and 1 base from J; junction bases left unmatched: 3. CDR1 and CDR2 from the germline V gene are SGHVS and FNYEAQ. This CDR3 is built from 14 residues. The full variable domain, rest sourced from reference TRBV7-6 and TRBJ2-5, is GAGVSQSPRYKVTKRGQDVALRCDPISGHVSLYWYRQALGQGPEFLTYFNYEAQQDKSGLPNDRFSAERPEGSISTLTIQRTEQRDSAMYRCASSSGQIQETQYFGPGTRLLVL.

This sequence joins TRBV30 and TRBJ1-2; D remains unclear. This CDR3 region has 15 residues. CDR1 GTSNPN and CDR2 SVGIG come from the germline V gene (reference sequence). V was trimmed by 0 bases and J by 3 bases, leaving 14 bases between them. In DNA, the CDR3 is TGTGCCTGGAGTGTACTCTTGTTACGGGACTATGGCTACACCTTC. Encoded protein: CAWSVLLLRDYGYTF.

V is TRBV5-4 and J is TRBJ2-7, with D perhaps matching TRBD1 (7 bases). Germline CDR1 SGHNT, CDR2 YYREEE (reference sequence). The CDR3 is made up of 13 amino acids. Trimming removed 4 bases at V and 5 bases at J, with 13 bases between. Here the CDR3 DNA reads TGTGCCAGCAGCGTAGGCGGGACAGACGAGCAGTACTTC. It encodes CASSVGGTDEQYF.

The gene calls are TRBV7-9 and TRBJ2-3, with D perhaps matching TRBD2 (7 bases). Germline V gene sequence: CDR1 SEHNR, CDR2 FQNEAQ (reference sequence). Trimming pared 3 bases from V and 8 bases from J, leaving 15 bases between. The CDR3 extends over 14 amino acids. CDR3 loop: CASSFGGGQATQYF. CDR3 coding DNA: TGTGCCAGCAGCTTTGGGGGGGGGCAAGCTACGCAGTATTTT.

The chain links TRBV9 to TRBJ2-7, with D possibly being TRBD1 (5 bases). Germline CDR1 SGDLS, CDR2 YYNGEE. The length of the CDR3 is 14 residues. Trimming took 4 bases from V and 3 from J, leaving 14 bases between them. The CDR3 DNA reads as TGTGCCAGCAGCCCCACGGGCAGGGACTACGAGCAGTACTTC. Protein sequence: CASSPTGRDYEQYF.

J is TRBJ1-3 and V is TRBV6-5, with 8 bases aligning to TRBD1. The CDR3 extends over 16 amino acids. The germline V gene has CDR1 MNHEY and CDR2 SVGAGI. V was pared by 0 bases and J by 2 bases, with 3 bases of the junction left unmatched. The CDR3 reads CASSYSTGEAGNTIYF. CDR3 coding DNA: TGTGCCAGCAGTTACTCGACAGGGGAAGCTGGAAACACCATATATTTT.

The chain couples TRBV28 to TRBJ2-1; 9 nucleotides agree with TRBD2. V gave up 5 bases and J gave up 14 bases; unmatched junction bases: 13. This CDR3 has 14 amino acids. Germline assignment: CDR1 MDHEN and CDR2 SYDVKM. The chain's CDR3 is CASSQLQAGGGKFF. The CDR3 DNA sequence: TGTGCCAGCAGTCAACTCCAAGCGGGAGGAGGAAAGTTCTTC.

J is TRBJ1-5 and V is TRBV27; 11 bases align to TRBD1. The CDR3 spans 18 residues. V shed 6 bases and J 2 bases; nucleotides not matched to a gene: 12. Germline assignment: CDR1 MNHEY and CDR2 SMNVEV (reference sequence). The CDR3, as DNA: TGTGCCAGCAGCATCCGGGACAGGGGGGGTCAGGGCAATCAGCCCCAGCATTTT. It yields the protein CASSIRDRGGQGNQPQHF.

The J gene is TRBJ1-5, the V gene TRBV30, with TRBD1 matching 8 bases. Trimming removed 3 bases from V and 1 base from J; junction bases left unmatched: 8. The CDR3 sequence is 16 residues long. Germline V gene data show CDR1 as GTSNPN and CDR2 as SVGIG (reference sequence). The CDR3 coding sequence is TGTGCCTGGAGAGCACCAGGGGGCCTCAGCAATCAGCCCCAGCATTTT. This encodes CAWRAPGGLSNQPQHF. Supplemented by reference TRBV30 and TRBJ1-5, the full variable domain reads SQTIHQWPATLVQPVGSPLSLECTVEGTSNPNLYWYRQAAGRGLQLLFYSVGIGQISSEVPQNLSASRPQDRQFILSSKKLLLSDSGFYLCAWRAPGGLSNQPQHFGDGTRLSIL.

This clone came up once. The V call is TRBV2, the J call TRBJ2-3, with 10 positions matching TRBD2. This CDR3 comprises 14 residues. The ends lost 5 bases at V and 6 bases at J; junction bases unmatched: 5. Germline V lookup: CDR1 SNHLY, CDR2 FYNNEI. CDR3 residues: CASSLAGVTDTQYF. As DNA, the CDR3 is TGTGCCAGCAGTCTAGCGGGAGTCACGGATACGCAGTATTTT.

CDR3 coding DNA: TGTGCCTGGAGTTTATCTAGCATCCGTGAGCAGTTCTTC. It yields the protein CAWSLSSIREQFF. The V call is TRBV30, the J call TRBJ2-1, with a tentative D call TRBD2 (5 bases). Germline CDR1 is GTSNPN and CDR2 is SVGIG (reference sequence). The ends were cut back, 2 bases at V and 9 bases at J, with 14 bases in the middle. There are 13 residues in the CDR3.

The chain recombines TRBV19 with TRBJ2-2; weak D call: TRBD1 (5 bases). The germline CDR1 and CDR2 sequences are LNHDA and SQIVND (reference sequence). The germline V and J ends were trimmed by 3 bases and 7 bases, with 15 bases remaining between them. This CDR3 has 15 amino acids. In nucleotides, the CDR3 is TGTGCCAGTAGTATGGTGGCAGGGTTTGGCGGGGAGCTGTTTTTT. Translated, it gives CASSMVAGFGGELFF.

J is TRBJ2-1 and V is TRBV5-1, with TRBD1 identical over 8 bases. Unmatched junction bases numbered 6, after V lost 3 bases and J lost 4 bases. Germline CDR1 and CDR2: SGHRS and YFSETQ. The CDR3 has 15 residues. The CDR3 spells CASSSGTGLYNEQFF. DNA of the CDR3: TGCGCCAGCAGCTCCGGGACAGGCTTATACAATGAGCAGTTCTTC.

The gene calls are TRBV7-3 and TRBJ2-7; D perhaps matches TRBD1 (6 bases). Trimming stripped 5 bases from V and 0 bases from J, with 14 bases between. The CDR3 extends over 15 amino acids. Germline CDR1 is SGHTA and CDR2 is FQGTGA. CDR3 region: CASSPSGGDSYEQYF. The CDR3 nucleotides read TGTGCCAGCAGCCCGAGTGGGGGCGACTCCTACGAGCAGTACTTC. Together with reference TRBV7-3 and TRBJ2-7, the CDR3 gives the full variable domain: GAGVSQTPSNKVTEKGKYVELRCDPISGHTALYWYRQSLGQGPEFLIYFQGTGAADDSGLPNDRFFAVRPEGSVSTLKIQRTERGDSAVYLCASSPSGGDSYEQYFGPGTRLTVT.

The chain joins TRBV5-4 to TRBJ2-3; 8 nucleotides line up with TRBD1. The J segment lost 3 bases and the V segment lost 1 base, leaving 4 bases of the junction unmatched. Germline CDR1 and CDR2: SGHNT and YYREEE (reference sequence). The CDR3 runs to 15 residues. The CDR3 loop is CASSLYRQGTDTQYF. The CDR3 DNA reads TGTGCCAGCAGCTTGTATCGACAGGGGACAGATACGCAGTATTTT.

V gene TRBV27 combines with J gene TRBJ2-3; D is undetermined. CDR3 length: 13 amino acids. Per germline, CDR1 MNHEY and CDR2 SMNVEV (reference sequence). Trimming cost V 2 bases and J 4 bases, with 7 bases left between them. This CDR3 is CASSLETPDTQYF. In nucleotides, the CDR3 is TGTGCCAGCAGTTTAGAGACTCCAGATACGCAGTATTTT.

This clone was seen only once. This rearrangement joins TRBV19 to TRBJ1-2; a possible D gene is TRBD1 (5 bases). There are 16 residues in the CDR3. The germline V gene has CDR1 LNHDA and CDR2 SQIVND (reference sequence). V was cut by 3 bases and J by 8 bases, with 22 bases left in between. The DNA of the CDR3 is TGTGCCAGTAGTATGCCCTCGCCGGGACGTCGGGAGGGCTACACCTTC. It specifies CASSMPSPGRREGYTF.

J is TRBJ2-1 and V is TRBV18; 8 nucleotides match TRBD1. Trimming removed 2 bases from V and 6 bases from J; junction bases left unmatched: 3. The length of the CDR3 is 14 residues. Looked up from germline, CDR1 is KGHSH and CDR2 is LQKENI. The CDR3 DNA sequence: TGTGCCAGCTCACCAAGGACAGGGAGCAATGAGCAGTTCTTC. Encoded protein: CASSPRTGSNEQFF.